This paragraph covers one TCR beta chain sequence. The data were obtained in a study of control samples from healthy donors and cancer patients. This table comes from immunoSEQ multiplex PCR, and its TCRdb copy is limited to in-frame clones, with some not included. The table gives fewer than 200,000 clones; the top ten clones make up 2.2% of it. Germline V gene lookup returns CDR1 MNHEY and CDR2 SMNVEV (reference sequence). V dropped 0 bases and J dropped 8 bases, with 16 bases sitting between them. There are 15 residues in the CDR3. Sequenced: blood. The receptor was derived from a woman aged 25 to 39 in good health. The V call is TRBV27, the J call TRBJ1-2, with D possibly being TRBD1 (6 bases). The CDR3 coding sequence is TGTGCCAGCAGTTTATCTGGGTCAGGGGCAGGCGGCTACACCTTC. It is translated as CASSLSGSGAGGYTF.